Shown below are 15 T cell receptor beta chains from a single sample sequenced in a study of Graves' ophthalmopathy and Graves' hyperthyroidism. RNA transcripts yielded amplified TCR beta CDR3 regions. Second-round multiplex PCR came after a first-round RT-PCR that employed HTBI primers. A single record per CDR3 protein comes from TCRdb applying MiXCR to the multiplex PCR reads. The sample contains about 480,000 distinct CDR3 sequences, around 15% of which appear only once. Material for sequencing was blood. The receptors shown here come from a woman between 25 and 40 years old with Graves' ophthalmopathy.

There are many counts of this clonotype. Mismatch with germline at one junction end may stem from a read error. The chain carries TRBV27 and TRBJ1-2; a possible D gene is TRBD1 (5 bases). The CDR3 contains 12 residues. The germline CDR1 and CDR2 sequences are MNHEY and SMNVEV (reference sequence). In DNA, the CDR3 is TGTGCCAGCAGTCCCCCCGGGACGCCTTTTGTCTTC. Amino acids: CASSPPGTPFVF.

The chain couples TRBV6-2 or TRBV6-3 to TRBJ2-5; perhaps TRBD1 as D (6 bases). CDR1 and CDR2 from the germline V gene are MNHEY and SVGEGT. V was trimmed by 2 bases and J by 5 bases, leaving 15 bases between them. The CDR3 covers 15 residues. In nucleotides, the CDR3 is TGTGCCAGCAGTTACCTCGGGGCAGGGGAGGAGACCCAGTACTTC. This translates into CASSYLGAGEETQYF.

This clonotype was seen repeatedly, ten times or more. The CDR3, as DNA: TGTGCCAGCAGTACTTTTGTCCGGGACGCCGCTTGGGGGGAGCAGTACTTC. The encoded protein is CASSTFVRDAAWGEQYF. The chain uses TRBV28 and TRBJ2-7; either TRBD1 or TRBD2 may fit D (5 bases each). The germline V and J ends were trimmed by 5 bases and 7 bases, with 27 bases remaining between them. The germline gives CDR1 MDHEN, CDR2 SYDVKM. CDR3 length: 17 amino acids.

This clonotype occurred many times. The CDR3 protein is CASSAGPQEAFF. In DNA form, the CDR3 reads TGTGCCAGCAGCGCGGGCCCCCAAGAAGCTTTCTTT. This chain joins TRBV6-5 and TRBJ1-1; D is ambiguous. V dropped 6 bases and J dropped 8 bases, with 13 bases sitting between them. The CDR3 loop spans 12 amino acids. CDR1 and CDR2 from the germline V gene are MNHEY and SVGAGI.

This clonotype has ten or more counts. The rearrangement joins TRBV6-1 to TRBJ1-5, with D hard to call. The germline V gene has CDR1 MNHNS and CDR2 SASEGT. The CDR3 sequence is 13 residues long. Trimming pared 7 bases from V and 5 bases from J, leaving 12 bases between. This CDR3 reads CASTLQLHQPQHF. The CDR3 region has the DNA TGTGCCAGCACCCTCCAATTGCATCAGCCCCAGCATTTT.

The J gene is TRBJ2-7, the V gene TRBV19; 7 nucleotides agree with TRBD1. The trim removed 3 bases at V and 3 bases at J, leaving 2 bases unmatched. This CDR3 is built from 13 residues. The germline gives CDR1 LNHDA, CDR2 SQIVND (reference sequence). This chain's CDR3 is CASSMGQSYEQYF. The CDR3 region has the DNA TGTGCCAGTAGTATGGGACAGAGCTACGAGCAGTACTTC.

V and J are TRBV7-8 and TRBJ1-5; 9 bases line up with TRBD1. The CDR3 is 16 amino acids. V lost 0 bases, J lost 1 base, and 1 base stayed unmatched. From germline, CDR1 is SGHVS and CDR2 FQNEAQ. The CDR3 reads CASSLAGTGSNQPQHF. The DNA of the CDR3 is TGTGCCAGCAGCTTAGCCGGGACAGGGAGCAATCAGCCCCAGCATTTT. Filled out from reference TRBV7-8 and TRBJ1-5, the complete variable domain reads GAGVSQSPRYKVAKRGQDVALRCDPISGHVSLFWYQQALGQGPEFLTYFQNEAQLDKSGLPSDRFFAERPEGSVSTLKIQRTQQEDSAVYLCASSLAGTGSNQPQHFGDGTRLSIL.

This clonotype has ten or more counts. V gene TRBV2 combines with J gene TRBJ2-4; the D gene is possibly TRBD1 (6 bases). Germline assignment: CDR1 SNHLY and CDR2 FYNNEI. The V gene lost 7 bases and the J gene lost 0 bases, with 13 bases spanning the gap. The CDR3 extends over 15 amino acids. The CDR3 nucleotides are TGTGCCAGCACCTTACAGGGCACAGCCAAAAACATTCAGTACTTC. It translates to CASTLQGTAKNIQYF.

This clonotype has at least ten counts. V is TRBV12-5 and J is TRBJ1-1, with D perhaps TRBD1 (5 bases). V gave up 6 bases and J gave up 8 bases, with 10 bases separating them. The CDR3 sequence is 11 residues long. In germline, CDR1 is LGHNT, CDR2 FRNRAP. The CDR3 DNA sequence: TGTGCTAGTGGGCCGTGGGGGGAAGCTTTCTTT. Translated: CASGPWGEAFF.

This clonotype has ten or more counts. The chain recombines TRBV2 with TRBJ2-5, with TRBD1 identical over 7 bases. Germline V gene lookup returns CDR1 SNHLY and CDR2 FYNNEI. The junction had 5 bases not matched to a gene; V was cut back by 7 bases and J by 3 bases. The CDR3 is 13 amino acids. CDR3 nucleotide sequence: TGTGCCAGCATACAGGGGAATGAAGAGACCCAGTACTTC. Translated: CASIQGNEETQYF.

This clonotype was recorded at least ten times. V usage is TRBV6-1 and J usage is TRBJ2-7; 7 bases fit TRBD2. CDR1 and CDR2 (germline): MNHNS, SASEGT. CDR3 size: 14 residues. J lost 0 bases, V lost 6 bases, and 5 bases had no gene match. CDR3 in DNA: TGTGCCAGCAGGCGGGGGACGCGCTCCTACGAGCAGTACTTC. Translating it yields CASRRGTRSYEQYF.

The chain has TRBV30 and TRBJ2-7; 8 nucleotides match TRBD1. Looked up from germline, CDR1 is GTSNPN and CDR2 is SVGIG (reference sequence). Trimming took 6 bases from V and 4 from J; bases not matched to a gene: 8. The CDR3 spans 13 residues. CDR3 sequence (DNA): TGTGCCTGCTTGCAGGGGGCTGGGTACGAGCAGTACTTC. Its protein product is CACLQGAGYEQYF.

In this sample, this clonotype turned up many times. The chain has TRBV15 and TRBJ2-2; 7 positions agree with TRBD1. This CDR3 has 13 amino acids. The ends lost 6 bases at V and 12 bases at J; junction bases unmatched: 10. Germline-derived CDR1 and CDR2 are LNHNV and YYDKDF (reference sequence). The CDR3 DNA follows: TGTGCCACCAGACCCCCGACAGGGACGAAGCTGTTTTTT. Translation: CATRPPTGTKLFF.

At least ten counts were recorded for this clonotype. The chain is built from TRBV18 and TRBJ2-3, with D possibly TRBD1 on 6 matching bases. CDR1 and CDR2 (germline): KGHSH, LQKENI. V shed 6 bases and J shed 5 bases, with 12 bases lying between them. CDR3 length: 13 residues. The CDR3 DNA follows: TGTGCCAGCTCGCCTACAGGGTTAGATACGCAGTATTTT. It specifies CASSPTGLDTQYF.

This clonotype was seen many times. This chain joins TRBV28 and TRBJ1-5, with unresolved D. Germline values: CDR1 MDHEN, CDR2 SYDVKM. V shed 1 base and J shed 4 bases, with 14 bases lying between them. CDR3 length equals 16 residues. The CDR3 loop reads CASSLSLYGGNQPQHF. In nucleotides, the CDR3 is TGTGCCAGCAGTTTATCCCTCTATGGAGGAAATCAGCCCCAGCATTTT.